This entry features one T cell receptor (beta chain) sequence. Its target is not known. The sample originates from a study of T cell repertoires in cytomegalovirus infection. Looking at the study overall: The study used recently identified HLA-C-restricted and well-studied HLA-B-restricted CMV epitopes. Matching HLA type and CMV infection were both indicated by public TCR beta signatures.

Overall study findings and caveats: CMV carriers having the relevant HLA were flagged by cumulative public TCR beta family frequency. In two of eight donors, the top clonotype was HLA-C-restricted CMV-specific.

TCRdb re-called the reads with MiXCR, one entry per CDR3 protein. The sample yields about 27,000 distinct CDR3 sequences, under 20% seen once. The TCR sequence derives from a human donor in good health (CMV status not recorded). Some clones in this sample may be carry-over from other donors' samples. Here the sequenced sample was CD8+ T cells from cultured PBMCs, taken from culture after CMV antigen stimulation.

The CDR3 coding sequence is TGTGCCAGCAGCGGGGGCGGGGGGGTCTACGAGCAGTACTTC. As protein: CASSGGGGVYEQYF. V gene TRBV7-9 combines with J gene TRBJ2-7, with 9 bases lining up with TRBD2. The CDR3 sequence is 14 residues long. The V and J ends lost 5 bases and 3 bases, in that order; junction bases with no gene match: 5. The V gene's germline CDR1 is SEHNR and CDR2 FQNEAQ (reference sequence).